This TCR beta chain was captured by sequencing in a study of blood T cell repertoires in COVID-19. On the study more broadly: The United States, Italy and Spain were the sources of the acute and convalescent COVID-19 samples.

Germline-derived CDR1 and CDR2 are MNHEY and SVGEGT. Trimming removed 4 bases from V and 3 bases from J, with 18 bases in between. The CDR3 totals 16 residues. Study processing details: The authors estimated nucleated cell counts from reference gene primer amplification. Repertoires were generated with immunoSEQ multiplex PCR, while TCRdb's copy carries only in-frame clones and drops some. V, J and clone size are taken as reported in that table, and D and trimming were inferred from the DNA itself. The sample shows around 230,000 clones, roughly 85% of them seen only once. This clone appeared a few times.

V is TRBV6-2 or TRBV6-3 and J is TRBJ1-2; weak D call: TRBD1 (5 bases). Sample: peripheral blood. This sequence originates from a man aged 30-40 years who had recovered from COVID-19. The CDR3 DNA reads as TGTGCCAGCAGTTCCCCCGACAGATCTGGGCACTATGGCTACACCTTC. This codes for CASSSPDRSGHYGYTF.